The 16 T cell receptor beta chains given below trace back to one sample, sequenced in a study of blood T cell repertoires in COVID-19. Generated by immunoSEQ multiplex PCR, the TCRdb table keeps only in-frame clones and is missing some. In the table there are about 220,000 clones, 80% of which are singletons. Sample: peripheral blood. The receptors come from a human donor in a cohort sampled during active COVID-19.

The chain links TRBV28 to TRBJ1-1; the D is unclear. Trimming pared 0 bases from V and 3 bases from J, leaving 8 bases between. Germline-derived CDR1 and CDR2 are MDHEN and SYDVKM. The CDR3 runs 14 residues. CDR3 nucleotide sequence: TGTGCCAGCAGTTTATGGGAGGCGCACACTGAAGCTTTCTTT. Encoded protein: CASSLWEAHTEAFF.

V is TRBV28 and J is TRBJ1-4; 9 positions match TRBD1. V shed 3 bases, J shed 5 bases, and the junction held 4 bases outside the gene matches. Germline CDR1 is MDHEN and CDR2 is SYDVKM. The CDR3 loop spans 15 amino acids. CDR3 DNA sequence: TGTGCCAGCAGTTTCTCCGGGACAGGGAATGAAAAACTGTTTTTT. Amino acid sequence: CASSFSGTGNEKLFF.

The rearrangement joins TRBV10-3 to TRBJ2-7, with a tentative D call TRBD2 (6 bases). With 6 bases removed from V and 1 base from J, the gap between germline ends came to 19 bases. Germline assignment: CDR1 ENHRY and CDR2 SYGVKD. CDR3 size: 16 residues. The CDR3 loop reads CAISPAWREVSYEQYF. The CDR3 nucleotides are TGTGCCATCAGCCCCGCGTGGAGGGAGGTGTCCTACGAGCAGTACTTC.

The V call is TRBV29-1, the J call TRBJ2-7; 10 nucleotides agree with TRBD1. The CDR3 has 13 residues. The junction had 6 bases not matched to a gene; V was cut back by 6 bases and J by 4 bases. CDR1 is SQVTM and CDR2 is ANQGSEA in the germline V gene. CDR3: CSVERQGAYEQYF. CDR3 DNA: TGCAGCGTAGAGAGACAGGGGGCTTACGAGCAGTACTTC.

The chain joins TRBV7-2 to TRBJ2-1; TRBD2 agrees at 10 bases. CDR1 is SGHTA and CDR2 is FQGNSA in the germline V gene. V shed 5 bases and J 1 base; nucleotides not matched to a gene: 14. There are 19 residues in the CDR3. In DNA form, the CDR3 reads TGTGCCAGCAGCCCCAGGTCTAGCGGGAGCCGGAGGTCCTACAATGAGCAGTTCTTC. It codes for CASSPRSSGSRRSYNEQFF.

The J gene is TRBJ1-2, the V gene TRBV18, with TRBD1 as a possible D gene (5 bases). Per germline, CDR1 KGHSH and CDR2 LQKENI. The CDR3 runs 13 residues. Trimming stripped 4 bases from V and 2 bases from J, with 8 bases between. The CDR3 reads CASSLDSNYGYTF. The CDR3 DNA follows: TGTGCCAGCTCACTCGACAGCAACTATGGCTACACCTTC.

The chain recombines TRBV14 with TRBJ1-1; 9 nucleotides agree with TRBD1. Losses at the gene ends were 3 bases for V and 2 bases for J; bases not matched to a gene: 7. CDR1 SGHDN and CDR2 FVKESK come from the germline V gene. This CDR3 region has 16 residues. The CDR3 loop is CASSHYGTGKNTEAFF. The CDR3 DNA follows: TGTGCCAGCAGCCATTATGGGACAGGGAAAAACACTGAAGCTTTCTTT.

The rearrangement links TRBV9 to TRBJ1-3; weak D call: TRBD1 (6 bases). The CDR3 has 15 amino acids. Germline-derived CDR1 and CDR2 are SGDLS and YYNGEE. V was clipped by 6 bases and J by 0 bases, with 13 bases between them. The CDR3 protein is CASTPGVLSGNTIYF. The CDR3 bases are TGTGCCAGCACTCCAGGGGTGCTCTCTGGAAACACCATATATTTT.

Concerning this clone: This specimen includes other DNA sequences encoding the same CDR3. V gene TRBV19 combines with J gene TRBJ2-6; D is unclear. There are 15 residues in the CDR3. In germline, CDR1 is LNHDA, CDR2 SQIVND (reference sequence). V shed 1 base and J shed 0 bases, with 4 bases lying between them. CDR3 sequence (DNA): TGTGCCAGTAGTATAGCCAGCTCTGGGGCCAACGTCCTGACTTTC. As protein: CASSIASSGANVLTF.

This rearrangement joins TRBV19 to TRBJ2-3, with 10 bases identical to TRBD2. Per germline, CDR1 LNHDA and CDR2 SQIVND (reference sequence). V was pared by 6 bases and J by 2 bases, with 8 bases of the junction left unmatched. This CDR3 has 16 residues. CDR3 bases: TGTGCCAGTAGCCCCATAGGACTAGCGGCCACAGATACGCAGTATTTT. This gives the protein CASSPIGLAATDTQYF.

The chain recombines TRBV6-2 or TRBV6-3 with TRBJ1-1, with 8 bases matching TRBD1. The junction had 8 bases not matched to a gene; V was cut back by 2 bases and J by 0 bases. From germline, CDR1 is MNHEY and CDR2 SVGEGT. The CDR3 is 17 residues long. The CDR3: CASSYPQGEIMNTEAFF. CDR3 sequence (DNA): TGTGCCAGCAGTTACCCACAGGGGGAGATCATGAACACTGAAGCTTTCTTT.

The J gene is TRBJ2-7, the V gene TRBV2; perhaps TRBD1 as D (5 bases). Germline-derived CDR1 and CDR2 are SNHLY and FYNNEI. V was shortened by 10 bases and J by 2 bases, with 12 bases between the two germline ends. The CDR3 is made up of 12 amino acids. The CDR3 reads CATLDRAYEQYF. CDR3 bases: TGTGCCACTCTAGACAGAGCCTACGAGCAGTACTTC.

The V gene is TRBV7-3, the J gene TRBJ1-1, with D possibly TRBD1 on 6 matching bases. Germline CDR1 and CDR2: SGHTA and FQGTGA. This CDR3 has 13 residues. The ends were cut back, 2 bases at V and 5 bases at J, with 9 bases in the middle. The CDR3 coding sequence is TGTGCCAGCAGCTTAGGGGGCAGGACTGAAGCTTTCTTT. Its translation is CASSLGGRTEAFF.

The rearrangement joins TRBV5-1 to TRBJ2-2; tentatively, D is TRBD1 (6 bases). The V and J ends lost 3 bases and 1 base respectively, with 7 bases between them. The length of the CDR3 is 14 residues. Germline V lookup: CDR1 SGHRS, CDR2 YFSETQ. The CDR3 region is CASSSTGNTGELFF. The CDR3 nucleotides read TGCGCCAGCAGCTCGACAGGGAACACCGGGGAGCTGTTTTTT.

J is TRBJ2-1 and V is TRBV5-1; TRBD2 is a possible D gene (5 bases). The germline gives CDR1 SGHRS, CDR2 YFSETQ. Trimming pared 0 bases from V and 9 bases from J, leaving 25 bases between. The CDR3 totals 18 residues. CDR3 in amino acids: CASSLGPGELRSRGEQFF. The CDR3 DNA reads as TGCGCCAGCAGCTTGGGCCCCGGGGAGCTTCGCTCCCGGGGTGAGCAGTTCTTC.

This chain connects TRBV28 to TRBJ2-7, with a weak D call TRBD2 (5 bases). This CDR3 contains 14 residues. The germline CDR1 and CDR2 sequences are MDHEN and SYDVKM. V was pared by 2 bases and J by 9 bases, with 17 bases between. CDR3 in amino acids: CASSLGRAAMGQYF. CDR3 nucleotide sequence: TGTGCCAGCAGTTTAGGGCGGGCCGCAATGGGGCAGTACTTC.